Reported below is one TCR beta chain. Which antigen it targets is not known. Per-base qualities were not stored, and no clone one base away is much larger. To prepare the library, the immunoSEQ multiplex PCR assay was applied. For the multiplex PCR, a mixture combining 60 forward primers for TCR Vbeta segments and 13 reverse primers for TCR Jbeta segments was used. The CDR3 region of rearranged TCR beta genes was amplified from genomic DNA by a multiplex PCR assay. On the Illumina HiSeq System, the amplified TCR beta libraries were sequenced as 87-base-pair reads. As for the original processing: In a later analysis, tens of millions of unique TCR beta chains were counted across the 500 to 700 repertoires, and roughly 9.9 million of these chains were shared by at least two donors. Raw reads were error-corrected and collapsed into unique sequences with a nearest-neighbor algorithm that merged closely related sequences to remove PCR and sequencing errors. Alignment of CDR3 sequences to IMGT reference sequences was used to assign V, D and J gene segments. Each retained sequence needed at least a six-nucleotide match to both a V gene segment and a J gene segment. Rearrangements were classified as productive when the CDR3 lacked stop codons and remained in frame with V and J, and all other rearrangements were classified as non-productive. CDR3 was defined by IMGT convention, running from the second conserved V-encoded cysteine to the conserved J-encoded phenylalanine. The earlier analysis of about 610 of the donors excluded any sequence lacking an unambiguous match to a single V gene segment. An earlier analysis of almost 600 of the donors classified V segments as functional when productive rearrangements were above 56.7% and as segregating when the standard deviation between donors was above 5%. A statistical classification framework was built to diagnose cytomegalovirus status from the catalog of TCR beta chain sequences. A later analysis assigned V and J genes by comparing TCR nucleotide sequences with IMGT/GENE-DB human TR gene sequences. Using the TCRdist pipeline, a later analysis assigned CDR3 sequences along with most-parsimonious VDJ recombination scenarios. In a later analysis, each TCR beta chain was defined by its CDR3 amino acid sequence together with its V-gene family, and reads lacking a unique V-gene family were excluded. As a way to deal with suspected cross-contamination and a sequencing artifact, a later analysis dropped roughly 600 nucleotide sequences that were highly shared and had low generation probability. For each public chain, a later analysis derived a clonal expansion index from normalized ranks of inferred template counts within each repertoire. In a later analysis, generation probabilities were computed with a VDJ recombination model fitted to out-of-frame rearrangements, and the resulting probabilities were checked against IGoR. A later analysis scored TCR-TCR, TCR-HLA and TCR-CMV co-occurrence with hypergeometric tests, applying a repertoire-size bias correction to TCR pairs. False discovery rates were estimated in a later analysis by permuting HLA or CMV assignments 20 times. In a later analysis, co-occurring TCRs were grouped with DBSCAN, and TCRdist sequence similarity was added when clustering was performed within HLA-allele-positive subsets. Repertoires with fewer than 30,000 or more than 120,000 public chains, plus five repertoires with anomalous nucleotide sharing, were excluded from co-occurrence clustering. TCRdb stores this immuneACCESS table with in-frame sequences only. Part of the clones is absent; in the studies checked, under half of the shortfall reflects unresolved V genes, and no reason is known for the rest. V and J calls and clone size are given by that table; D and trimming were obtained from the DNA. The sample table lists approximately 140,000 clones, over 70% of them with a count of one. The top ten hold roughly 1.5% of the sample.

This record comes from a study of cytomegalovirus exposure and HLA in healthy donors (dated 2017 in TCRdb). For context, the study as a whole: An earlier analysis of 587 of the donors reported around 280 Gb of sequence data and 95 million to 130 million unique TCR beta sequences obtained from approximately 180 million T cells. To predict cytomegalovirus infection status, the study brought together high-throughput TCR immunosequencing, statistical association of individual TCRs with disease status, and machine learning. Besides the first cohort of approximately 710 subjects, a separate validation cohort made up of around 120 different subjects was used. In the later analysis, no new phenotypic data were used to find candidate immune exposures; instead, reliance was placed on TCR beta sequences and their occurrence across donors. Among about 390 genotyped donors of the cohort, an average of 235,054 unique TCR beta nucleotide sequences were sequenced per donor, 15% to 20% of them non-productive. An early release that covered more than 550 HLA-typed donors contained approximately 300 gigabases of sequencing data and some 87 million unique TCR sequences. Typing coverage differed by locus: A, B, C, DRB1 and DQB1 were typed in about 620-640 donors, DQA1 in about 500, DPA1 in 606, and DPB1 in approximately 450. All discovery cohort repertoires had been generated on a single sequencing platform. HLA typing covered class I and class II loci at four-digit resolution. Genome-wide SNP genotypes for about 55% of the roughly 670 donors were used in a later genetic analysis, which treated that subset as a discovery cohort. Donor age, sex, ethnicity and CMV serostatus were compiled alongside the repertoire data. A few DR-DQ haplotypes were treated as single units for association and clustering because of strong linkage in the cohort. An earlier analysis of several hundred of the donors applied high-throughput TCR beta sequencing to assess whether each TCR beta V gene segment acted as functional or pseudogenic. The study used immunosequencing to profile the T cell repertoires of some 600 subjects and linked those repertoires to cytomegalovirus serostatus. Among the roughly 390 genotyped donors, around 81% belonged to the genetic ancestry cluster associated with self-reported Caucasian donors. The study aimed to test whether cataloging public T cell receptors could reveal signatures of past pathogen exposure. To study patterns of TCR occurrence, a later analysis re-analyzed previously published TCR beta repertoires from hundreds of donors and added high-resolution HLA genotyping. Paper-wide results and their limitations: Linkage disequilibrium might explain the correlated functional status among segregating V segments, but an unknown experimental factor could not be excluded. Roughly uniform sequencing depth across donors was assumed in presence/absence analyses, although this assumption may not hold. A later analysis reported that several top co-occurrence clusters appeared linked to parvovirus B19, influenza, CMV and Epstein-Barr virus. In a later genetic analysis, fewer N-insertions in productive TCRs were reported among donors in an Asian-associated ancestry cluster than the roughly 670-donor mean. In both the original and validation cohorts, the classifier was reported to diagnose cytomegalovirus status with high specificity and sensitivity. Most TCR sequences were observed very rarely across donors, whereas some public TCRs were present in many individuals. Most CMV-associated TCR beta chains appeared to be HLA-restricted in a later analysis, and the HLA associations seemed to be driven largely by CMV exposure. Immune exposure information for the cohort was limited to CMV serostatus. A later analysis associated about 17,000 TCR beta sequences with specific HLA alleles at a false discovery rate of 0.05. Because counts were too low, 15 to 20 rarely observed V segments, including chromosome 9 orphons, were excluded from the earlier analysis of 587 of the donors. The sequencing pipeline was judged likely to have produced a cluster of highly shared sequence variants as a technical artifact. Only TCR beta chains were sequenced in this cohort, and the absence of alpha or paired-chain data limited detectable features. Some IMGT-functional V segments, including TRBV6-2 and TRBV6-3, could not be told apart with the 87-base-pair reads, so those segments were excluded. A further reported finding was that TCR beta sequences accurately predicted the HLA-A and HLA-B alleles for most subjects in the first cohort. The authors suggested that the approach could potentially be extended to other disease states and immunological phenotypes. In a later analysis, HLA-associated TCR beta chains were found to be more clonally expanded and to have lower generation probabilities than equally common non-associated chains. Assigning TCR associations to individual alleles was difficult when HLA alleles, especially DR and DQ, strongly co-occurred. The study gave a list of around 170 TCR beta chains associated with cytomegalovirus. In a later genetic analysis, a missense DCLRE1C variant was associated with V-gene and J-gene trimming of TCR beta chains, and the association was replicated in an independent cohort. In an earlier analysis of more than 450 of the donors, most TCR beta V segments were observed in productive rearrangements about 90% or about 30% of the time, broadly matching IMGT annotations. Because HLA typing was missing for some donors at each locus, association tests included only the typed subset. According to a later analysis, TCR association rates differed among HLA loci, with DRB1 alleles showing the most associated TCRs and HLA-C alleles showing the fewest. In vitro tests confirmed that three of the cytomegalovirus-associated TCR beta chains recognize cytomegalovirus antigens.

V is pared back by 4 bases and J by 0 bases, with 12 bases lying between the germline termini. CDR1 SQVTM and CDR2 ANQGSEA are derived from the germline V gene. Including the terminal cysteine and phenylalanine, the CDR3 comprises 14 residues. The only DNA kept is the CDR3, 42 bases in frame from the first base. The cohort comprised some 700 healthy bone marrow donors. At the time of sampling, all cohort members were nominally healthy, though unrecorded immune exposures were likely present. The donor was CMV seronegative and was included in the group of around 320 seronegative cohort members. A peripheral blood sample was collected from each donor, and TCR beta sequencing was performed on peripheral blood mononuclear cells. Genomic DNA extraction from the blood cell samples was performed with the Qiagen DNeasy Blood Extraction Kit.

The material sequenced was PBMCs. The chain uses TRBV29-1 and TRBJ1-1; the D gene is perhaps TRBD1, from 6 matching bases. The sequence was collected from a woman aged 18-29 years in good health and CMV-seronegative. CDR3 protein: CSVGSGAMNTEAFF. The nucleotide sequence reads as follows: TGCAGCGTTGGATCAGGGGCCATGAACACTGAAGCTTTCTTT.